This TCR beta chain is drawn from a study of T-cell reconstitution after alpha-beta-depleted transplantation in children. Unique molecular identifiers were incorporated when the TCRbeta library was constructed. TCRdb re-called the PCR reads through MiXCR, storing one row per CDR3 protein. Here the sample spans hundreds of thousands of distinct CDR3 sequences, roughly 15% being singletons. The CDR3 is 13 amino acids. CDR1 and CDR2 (germline): SQVTM, ANQGSEA. V was pared by 4 bases and J by 1 base, with 8 bases between. Study conclusions and caveats: Newly generated T cells supplied most T-cell counts and diversity one year post-transplant. Certain patients had high TCRbeta diversity at day 60, and it came from recipient T cells and thymic progenitors that survived. At around two months after transplant, the alpha-beta T cells were reportedly derived from several hundred expanded clones that came from non-depleted graft cells.

This clonotype came up a few times. The antigen is undetermined. This receptor was identified in a male patient between 2 and 10 years old who had a stem cell transplant for acute lymphoblastic leukemia, so the T cells may come from the graft donor. Source: PBMCs, mostly from graft donor cells, taken 360 days after TCRalphabeta/CD19-depleted stem cell transplant. The chain is built from TRBV29-1 and TRBJ2-4; D is uncertain. The CDR3 is CSVAWVAKNIQYF. CDR3 in DNA: TGCAGCGTTGCGTGGGTGGCCAAAAACATTCAGTACTTC.